The 6 T cell receptor beta chains below all came from one sample that was sequenced in a study of T cells in Graves' hyperthyroidism and ophthalmopathy. The source material, RNA transcripts, was used to amplify TCR beta CDR3 regions. Carried out on the TCR CDR3, a first-round RT-PCR used the HTBI primer set. MiXCR was run by TCRdb on the multiplex PCR reads, yielding one entry per CDR3 protein. Of more than 500,000 distinct CDR3 sequences in the sample, roughly 16% were seen once. Sequenced: blood. Source of these receptors: a woman in her 30s with Graves' hyperthyroidism.

This clonotype came up many times. This sequence joins TRBV25-1 and TRBJ1-2; D unclear. V lost 2 bases, J lost 8 bases, and 9 bases lay in between. The germline V gene encodes CDR1 MGHDK and CDR2 SYGVNS. The CDR3 contains 12 residues. CDR3 sequence reads: CASSEGAEGYTF. The DNA for the CDR3 is TGTGCCAGCAGTGAAGGCGCGGAAGGCTACACCTTC.

This clonotype has at least ten counts. The chain links TRBV12-3 or TRBV12-4 to TRBJ2-3, with 7 bases identical to TRBD2. There are 16 residues in the CDR3. V lost 4 bases to trimming and J lost 0 bases; unmatched junction nucleotides: 7. CDR3 bases: TGTGCCAGCAGTTCCTCTAGCGGAACTAGCACAGATACGCAGTATTTT. Amino acids: CASSSSSGTSTDTQYF.

This chain joins TRBV2 and TRBJ2-7; D is possibly TRBD2 (6 bases). Germline CDR1 reads SNHLY; CDR2 reads FYNNEI. The V and J ends lost 3 bases and 0 bases respectively, with 12 bases between them. This CDR3 has 15 residues. CDR3 loop: CASSDGGSGSYEQYF. CDR3 DNA sequence: TGTGCCAGCAGTGACGGGGGTAGCGGCTCCTACGAGCAGTACTTC.

In its sample, this clonotype was seen many times. This chain uses TRBV2 with TRBJ2-5; 14 nucleotides align to TRBD2. The V and J ends lost 4 bases and 4 bases, in that order; junction bases with no gene match: 2. The CDR3 extends over 15 amino acids. Germline V gene sequence: CDR1 SNHLY, CDR2 FYNNEI. The CDR3 protein is CASSGGTSGRETQYF. CDR3 bases: TGTGCCAGCAGTGGTGGGACTAGCGGGAGAGAGACCCAGTACTTC.

This clonotype was counted ten times or more. The chain has TRBV12-5 and TRBJ2-7; a possible D gene is TRBD2 (5 bases). Trimming shortened V by 0 bases and J by 2 bases, and 11 bases separated the two germline ends. The CDR3 is made up of 15 amino acids. Germline V gene sequence: CDR1 LGHNT, CDR2 FRNRAP. The CDR3 DNA sequence: TGTGCTAGTGGTTTGGTAGTAGCGACCACCTACGAGCAGTACTTC. Amino acid sequence: CASGLVVATTYEQYF. The full variable domain, completed using reference TRBV12-5 and TRBJ2-7, is DARVTQTPRHKVTEMGQEVTMRCQPILGHNTVFWYRQTMMQGLELLAYFRNRAPLDDSGMPKDRFSAEMPDATLATLKIQPSEPRDSAVYFCASGLVVATTYEQYFGPGTRLTVT.

In the case of this clonotype: At one end, the junction sequence differs from germline, possibly due to a read error. V usage is TRBV11-1 and J usage is TRBJ2-7; D perhaps matches TRBD1 (5 bases). Germline assignment: CDR1 SGHAT and CDR2 FQDESV (reference sequence). CDR3 length equals 14 residues. The DNA of the CDR3 is TGTGCCAGCAGCTTCGACAGTAGCTCCTACGGGCAGTACTTC. Translated: CASSFDSSSYGQYF.